The 16 T cell receptor beta chains below all came from one sample that was sequenced in a study of cytomegalovirus exposure and HLA in healthy donors. It was with 60 Vbeta and 13 Jbeta primers that the PCR ran. Assay: immunoSEQ multiplex PCR; the TCRdb copy retains only in-frame clones and omits some. Of about 120,000 clones detected, approximately 81% appear once; the ten largest clones hold around 4%. The specimen was PBMCs. These receptors were taken from a woman aged 25 to 39 in good health and CMV-seronegative.

This clone was observed once. The chain employs TRBV2 and TRBJ2-3, with D unclear. V was trimmed by 5 bases and J by 6 bases, leaving 6 bases between them. Germline V gene data show CDR1 as SNHLY and CDR2 as FYNNEI. CDR3 length: 11 amino acids. CDR3 in amino acids: CASSREDTQYF. Written as DNA, the CDR3 is TGTGCCAGCAGTCGAGAGGATACGCAGTATTTT.

The chain employs TRBV14 and TRBJ2-2, with D possibly being TRBD1 (5 bases). CDR1 and CDR2 (germline): SGHDN, FVKESK. V lost 0 bases and J 6 bases, leaving 17 bases between the germline ends. There are 17 residues in the CDR3. The CDR3 DNA sequence: TGTGCCAGCAGCCAAGATCGTGGTAGGGGTTACTCCGGGGAGCTGTTTTTT. Translation: CASSQDRGRGYSGELFF.

The chain recombines TRBV7-2 with TRBJ1-5, with D possibly being TRBD1 (6 bases). The germline V and J ends were trimmed by 10 bases and 2 bases, with 15 bases remaining between them. Germline CDR1 and CDR2: SGHTA and FQGNSA. The CDR3 loop spans 14 amino acids. The CDR3 sequence is CATLPQGGNQPQHF. The CDR3 DNA follows: TGTGCCACCTTACCACAGGGAGGCAATCAGCCCCAGCATTTT.

This chain uses TRBV2 with TRBJ1-1, with 7 bases matching TRBD1. V trimming: 5 bases; J trimming: 6 bases; junction bases outside the gene matches: 12. Per the germline V gene, CDR1 is SNHLY and CDR2 is FYNNEI. This CDR3 has 15 amino acids. CDR3 sequence (DNA): TGTGCCAGCAGTAATACAGGGGTGGGGAGCGCTGAAGCTTTCTTT. The encoded protein is CASSNTGVGSAEAFF.

The chain has TRBV5-1 and TRBJ2-3; TRBD2 aligns across 9 bases. Germline assignment: CDR1 SGHRS and CDR2 YFSETQ. With V trimmed by 0 bases and J by 4 bases, 9 bases remained unmatched. This CDR3 has 17 amino acids. CDR3 sequence: CASSLGSSGKVADTQYF. CDR3 bases: TGCGCCAGCAGCTTGGGGTCTAGCGGGAAAGTCGCAGATACGCAGTATTTT.

The chain links TRBV27 to TRBJ2-1; 11 bases fit TRBD2. This CDR3 has 17 residues. Germline assignment: CDR1 MNHEY and CDR2 SMNVEV (reference sequence). The J segment lost 7 bases and the V segment lost 7 bases, leaving 15 bases of the junction unmatched. In DNA form, the CDR3 reads TGTGCCAGCACACTCCTCGTAGCGGGAGGGCGAAAGAATGAGCAGTTCTTC. It yields the protein CASTLLVAGGRKNEQFF.

The chain recombines TRBV7-9 with TRBJ2-1; possibly TRBD2 for D (6 bases). Germline assignment: CDR1 SEHNR and CDR2 FQNEAQ (reference sequence). The CDR3 totals 13 residues. Trimming cost V 2 bases and J 9 bases, with 11 bases left between them. The CDR3 sequence: CASSLRERAEQFF. DNA for the CDR3: TGTGCCAGCAGCTTACGGGAGCGGGCTGAGCAGTTCTTC.

The chain is built from TRBV5-6 and TRBJ2-3; weak D call: TRBD2 (6 bases). CDR1 SGHDT and CDR2 YYEEEE come from the germline V gene. CDR3 length: 16 amino acids. V gave up 0 bases and J gave up 0 bases, with 11 bases separating them. Here the CDR3 DNA reads TGTGCCAGCAGCTTGGCGGGCGGGGCTAGCACAGATACGCAGTATTTT. Protein sequence: CASSLAGGASTDTQYF.

V and J are TRBV30 and TRBJ2-1, with a possible D match to TRBD2 (6 bases). The CDR3 loop spans 10 amino acids. Trimming removed 6 bases from V and 15 bases from J, with 15 bases in between. Germline V gene sequence: CDR1 GTSNPN, CDR2 SVGIG (reference sequence). The CDR3 is CACDGLRGFF. The CDR3 nucleotides read TGTGCCTGTGACGGACTGCGGGGGTTCTTC. The full variable domain, with the rest looked up from reference TRBV30 and TRBJ2-1, is SQTIHQWPATLVQPVGSPLSLECTVEGTSNPNLYWYRQAAGRGLQLLFYSVGIGQISSEVPQNLSASRPQDRQFILSSKKLLLSDSGFYLCACDGLRGFFGPGTRLTVL.

The chain uses TRBV7-9 and TRBJ2-2; 9 positions match TRBD2. CDR1 SEHNR and CDR2 FQNEAQ come from the germline V gene (reference sequence). The length of the CDR3 is 16 residues. V dropped 4 bases and J dropped 7; count of bases not matched to a gene: 10. CDR3 residues: CASSSTGTSWVGELFF. CDR3 coding DNA: TGTGCCAGCAGCTCGACCGGGACTAGCTGGGTCGGGGAGCTGTTTTTT.

A word on this clone: An end of the junction does not agree with germline; a read error may underlie this. Other DNA sequences in this specimen translate into the identical CDR3. The chain carries TRBV5-4 and TRBJ1-1; the D is unclear. CDR3 size: 14 residues. Germline V gene data show CDR1 as SGHNT and CDR2 as YYREEE (reference sequence). The chain's CDR3 is CASSDVGGNTEAFF. As DNA, the CDR3 is TGTGCCAGCAGTGATGTTGGAGGGAACACTGAAGCCTTCTTT.

This sequence joins TRBV27 and TRBJ1-1; D possibly corresponds to TRBD1 (6 bases). The CDR3 contains 13 residues. The germline V gene has CDR1 MNHEY and CDR2 SMNVEV (reference sequence). V was clipped by 8 bases and J by 0 bases, with 10 bases between them. CDR3 sequence (DNA): TGTGCCAGCCGGACAGAAATGAACACTGAAGCTTTCTTT. Encoded protein: CASRTEMNTEAFF.

This clone was recorded once. The chain recombines TRBV6-5 with TRBJ2-7; a weak D match, TRBD2 (6 bases). The CDR3 is 15 residues long. CDR1 is MNHEY and CDR2 is SVGAGI in the germline V gene. V shed 4 bases and J shed 3 bases, with 16 bases lying between them. The CDR3 DNA follows: TGTGCCAGCAGTTCGGTTGAGGGAGGATACTACGAGCAGTACTTC. Its protein product is CASSSVEGGYYEQYF.

This clone has only one observation. The chain combines TRBV11-3 with TRBJ2-3, with 9 bases that match TRBD2. The CDR3 spans 18 residues. V shed 5 bases and J 0 bases; nucleotides not matched to a gene: 12. Germline loops: CDR1 SGHNT, CDR2 YENEEA. The CDR3 bases are TGTGCCAGCAGCCCAGGAGCTAGCGGGGCTACTAGCACAGATACGCAGTATTTT. Its translation: CASSPGASGATSTDTQYF.

This clone was found a few times. The chain employs TRBV5-6 and TRBJ1-6; tentative D call: TRBD1 (5 bases). Trimming took 1 base from V and 8 from J, leaving 13 bases between them. The CDR3 consists of 15 residues. Germline-derived CDR1 and CDR2 are SGHDT and YYEEEE. The CDR3 DNA follows: TGTGCCAGCAGCTTGAGCGCAGGGAGGGATTCACCCCTCCACTTT. Its protein product is CASSLSAGRDSPLHF.

The gene calls are TRBV11-2 and TRBJ2-7; TRBD2 aligns across 10 bases. Germline V lookup: CDR1 SGHAT, CDR2 FQNNGV. The CDR3 length is 18 residues. The V gene end was trimmed by 5 bases and the J gene end by 6 bases; junction bases not matched to a gene: 19. The CDR3 spells CASSPIAPFGTSALEQYF. The CDR3 nucleotides are TGTGCCAGCAGCCCCATAGCCCCCTTTGGGACTAGCGCTCTCGAGCAGTACTTC. Full variable domain (remainder filled in from reference TRBV11-2 and TRBJ2-7): EAGVAQSPRYKIIEKRQSVAFWCNPISGHATLYWYQQILGQGPKLLIQFQNNGVVDDSQLPKDRFSAERLKGVDSTLKIQPAKLEDSAVYLCASSPIAPFGTSALEQYFGPGTRLTVT.